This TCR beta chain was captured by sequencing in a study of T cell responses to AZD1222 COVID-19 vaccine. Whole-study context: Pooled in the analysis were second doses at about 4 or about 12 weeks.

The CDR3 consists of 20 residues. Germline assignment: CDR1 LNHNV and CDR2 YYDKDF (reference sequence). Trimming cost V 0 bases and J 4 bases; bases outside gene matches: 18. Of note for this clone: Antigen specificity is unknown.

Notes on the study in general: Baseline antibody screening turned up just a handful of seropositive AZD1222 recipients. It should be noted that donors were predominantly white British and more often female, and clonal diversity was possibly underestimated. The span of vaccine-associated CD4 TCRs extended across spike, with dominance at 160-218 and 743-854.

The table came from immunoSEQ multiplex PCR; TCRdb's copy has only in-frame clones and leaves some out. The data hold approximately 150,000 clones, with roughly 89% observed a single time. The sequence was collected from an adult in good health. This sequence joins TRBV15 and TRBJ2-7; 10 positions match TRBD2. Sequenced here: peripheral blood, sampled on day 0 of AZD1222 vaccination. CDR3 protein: CATSREPGEYRAGGPYEQYV. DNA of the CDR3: TGTGCCACCAGCAGAGAACCGGGTGAGTATCGAGCGGGGGGGCCGTACGAGCAGTACGTC.